This T cell receptor (beta chain) came from a study of vaccination effects on CD4 cells after COVID-19. Across the whole study: Samples gathered post-vaccine arrived a median of 72 days past the second dose.

A note on this clone: What it binds is not known.

The CDR3 is 17 residues long. Germline CDR1 and CDR2: LNHDA and SQIVND (reference sequence). Germline trimming cut 6 bases from V and 0 bases from J; bases unmatched to any gene: 11. Whole-study findings and limits: Marked clonal contraction was seen in infection- and vaccine-induced clones late after vaccination. The study dataset contains few convalescent patients and includes no early post-infection timepoints.

The culture ran for roughly 10 days before CD4+ T cells were isolated. Each participant received a vaccine that was either BNT162b2 or mRNA-1273, given as two doses. The authors exchanged half the medium for IL-2 medium on days 3 and 7. Sequenced by immunoSEQ multiplex PCR; TCRdb stores in-frame clones only, minus some. This sample carries 66,000 or so clones, roughly 74% of them seen once, and the ten largest clones take about 2.2%. This clonotype was obtained from a human donor who received a COVID-19 vaccine. The chain uses TRBV19 and TRBJ2-3; TRBD1 matches at 8 bases. The material sequenced was CD4+ T cells from PBMCs cultured without peptide, taken after COVID-19 vaccination. The CDR3 spells CASRDRAISSSTDTQYF. CDR3 nucleotide sequence: TGTGCCAGTAGGGACAGGGCCATATCGTCTAGCACAGATACGCAGTATTTT.